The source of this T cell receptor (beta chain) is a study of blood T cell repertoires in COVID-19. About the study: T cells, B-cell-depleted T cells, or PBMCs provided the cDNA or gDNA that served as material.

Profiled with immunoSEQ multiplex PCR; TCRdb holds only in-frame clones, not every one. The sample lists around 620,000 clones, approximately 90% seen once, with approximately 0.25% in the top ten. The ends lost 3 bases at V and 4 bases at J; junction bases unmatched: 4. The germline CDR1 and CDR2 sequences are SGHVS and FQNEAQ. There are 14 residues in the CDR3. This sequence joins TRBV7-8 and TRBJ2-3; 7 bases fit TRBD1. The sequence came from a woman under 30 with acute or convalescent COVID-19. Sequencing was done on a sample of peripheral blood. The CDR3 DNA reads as TGTGCCAGCAGCTTGTTAGGGGGCTCAGATACGCAGTATTTT. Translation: CASSLLGGSDTQYF.